These 10 T cell receptor beta chains originate from one sample sequenced in a study of blood T cells in healthy people across ages. Then a second PCR, running roughly 7 to 11 cycles, was carried out with a sample-barcoded 5' primer and a J-beta primer mix. Each CDR3 protein is one row after TCRdb ran MiXCR on the 5' RACE reads. The sample records 630,000 or so distinct CDR3 sequences, roughly 31% being singletons. The sequencing input was blood. All receptors come from a woman older than 75 in good health.

V usage is TRBV7-3 and J usage is TRBJ2-1; D is uncertain. CDR3 length: 15 residues. Germline CDR1 and CDR2: SGHTA and FQGTGA. The V and J ends lost 4 bases and 6 bases respectively, with 16 bases between them. CDR3 DNA sequence: TGTGCCAGCAGCTCCGGCGGCAGTCCGATCAATGAGCAGTTCTTC. Its protein is CASSSGGSPINEQFF.

In nucleotides, the CDR3 is TGTGCCAGCACCGACCGGGACAGGGGCCACGAGCAGTACTTC. It translates to CASTDRDRGHEQYF. The J gene is TRBJ2-7, the V gene TRBV12-3 or TRBV12-4, with 10 bases aligning to TRBD1. The V gene end was trimmed by 7 bases and the J gene end by 5 bases; junction bases not matched to a gene: 8. CDR3 length: 14 amino acids.

The chain combines TRBV27 with TRBJ2-2; 11 bases fit TRBD1. Trimming removed 5 bases from V and 3 bases from J; junction bases left unmatched: 5. This CDR3 comprises 16 residues. Germline loops: CDR1 MNHEY, CDR2 SMNVEV (reference sequence). The CDR3: CASSPRTGGHTGELFF. The DNA of the CDR3 is TGTGCCAGCAGTCCCCGGACAGGGGGCCACACCGGGGAGCTGTTTTTT.

There are many counts of this clonotype. The chain employs TRBV6-2 or TRBV6-3 and TRBJ2-7, with TRBD1 identical over 7 bases. The junction had 5 bases not matched to a gene; V was cut back by 6 bases and J by 6 bases. Germline CDR1 MNHEY, CDR2 SVGEGT. This CDR3 is 12 amino acids long. CDR3 sequence (DNA): TGTGCCAGCAGGGCGACAGGGCGCGAGCAGTACTTC. Its protein product is CASRATGREQYF.

This clonotype has ten or more counts. The chain recombines TRBV7-2 with TRBJ1-1, with D uncertain. Germline CDR1 SGHTA, CDR2 FQGNSA. V dropped 1 base and J dropped 1 base, with 16 bases sitting between them. This CDR3 spans 17 amino acids. CDR3 sequence: CASSLELGQLRNTEAFF. CDR3 DNA sequence: TGTGCCAGCAGCTTAGAACTGGGCCAGCTGAGGAACACTGAAGCTTTCTTT.

This clonotype was counted many times. The gene calls are TRBV5-1 and TRBJ2-3; 11 positions match TRBD2. Trimming at V came to 4 bases and at J to 2 bases, leaving 6 bases not matched to a gene. CDR3 length equals 16 residues. Germline CDR1 and CDR2: SGHRS and YFSETQ. The CDR3 coding sequence is TGCGCCAGCAGCAAAAGACTAGCGGGGACCACAGATACGCAGTATTTT. It yields the protein CASSKRLAGTTDTQYF.

The V and J genes are TRBV11-3 and TRBJ2-1; 8 bases are a match to TRBD1. Looked up from germline, CDR1 is SGHNT and CDR2 is YENEEA. V lost 4 bases, J lost 7 bases, and 9 bases stayed unmatched. The CDR3 covers 15 residues. CDR3 sequence: CASSSLPGGGNEQFF. The CDR3 bases are TGTGCCAGCAGCTCCCTACCAGGGGGCGGGAATGAGCAGTTCTTC.

Many counts were recorded for this clonotype. V is TRBV24-1 and J is TRBJ2-1; 15 bases are shared with TRBD2. Losses at the gene ends were 3 bases for V and 13 bases for J; bases not matched to a gene: 9. Per germline, CDR1 KGHDR and CDR2 SFDVKD. This CDR3 has 16 residues. CDR3 residues: CATSDPGLAGGPAQFF. The CDR3 coding sequence is TGTGCCACCAGTGATCCGGGACTAGCGGGGGGCCCCGCTCAGTTCTTC.

This clonotype was counted between two and nine times. The rearrangement joins TRBV5-6 to TRBJ1-1, with TRBD1 matching over 7 bases. With V trimmed by 3 bases and J by 2 bases, 13 bases remained unmatched. CDR1 SGHDT and CDR2 YYEEEE come from the germline V gene. The length of the CDR3 is 17 residues. The CDR3 spells CASSSQLNGTANTEAFF. CDR3 in DNA: TGTGCCAGCAGCTCACAGCTTAACGGGACAGCAAACACTGAAGCTTTCTTT.

Ten or more counts support this clonotype. J is TRBJ2-7 and V is TRBV7-2; D possibly corresponds to TRBD2 (5 bases). Germline CDR1 is SGHTA and CDR2 is FQGNSA. The CDR3 totals 15 residues. The V gene lost 1 base and the J gene lost 5 bases, with 15 bases spanning the gap. The CDR3 DNA follows: TGTGCCAGCAGCTTAGAGGGAGCGGCTAAAAACGAGCAGTACTTC. The encoded protein is CASSLEGAAKNEQYF.